Each of the 15 T cell receptor beta chains below was sequenced from the same sample in a study of cytomegalovirus exposure and HLA in healthy donors. The assay was immunoSEQ multiplex PCR, and TCRdb's table has in-frame clones only and misses some. The table has some 180,000 clones, about three quarters seen once. Sample: PBMCs. These receptors all come from a woman younger than 45 in good health and CMV-seronegative.

The gene calls are TRBV7-3 and TRBJ2-2, with D possibly being TRBD1 (7 bases). V shed 2 bases and J shed 6 bases, with 16 bases lying between them. Germline CDR1 SGHTA, CDR2 FQGTGA. This CDR3 has 16 amino acids. The CDR3 sequence: CASSLGGAGGAGELFF. The CDR3 nucleotides are TGTGCCAGCAGCTTAGGAGGGGCAGGGGGTGCCGGGGAGCTGTTTTTT.

The rearrangement links TRBV11-2 to TRBJ2-2; D unclear. CDR1 is SGHAT, CDR2 FQNNGV, per germline. CDR3 length: 14 residues. V gave up 1 base and J gave up 2 bases, with 5 bases separating them. The CDR3 here is CASSLARNTGELFF. The CDR3 DNA sequence: TGTGCCAGCAGCTTAGCTAGAAACACCGGGGAGCTGTTTTTT.

V and J are TRBV6-4 and TRBJ2-2; maybe TRBD2 (5 bases). Germline values: CDR1 MRHNA, CDR2 SNTAGT. Trimming took off 6 bases at V and 2 bases at J, with 16 bases between the two ends. The CDR3 consists of 16 residues. CDR3 nucleotide sequence: TGTGCCAGCAGGAAGTATGGACTTACTAACACCGGGGAGCTGTTTTTT. Protein product: CASRKYGLTNTGELFF.

The chain is built from TRBV7-9 and TRBJ1-6, with TRBD1 as a possible D gene (5 bases). Germline CDR1 SEHNR, CDR2 FQNEAQ (reference sequence). This CDR3 is 15 amino acids long. Trimming stripped 2 bases from V and 9 bases from J, with 14 bases between. CDR3 sequence (DNA): TGTGCCAGCAGCTTATCTGCAGGGTTTCTTTCACCCCTCCACTTT. Protein sequence: CASSLSAGFLSPLHF.

This rearrangement joins TRBV29-1 to TRBJ2-1, with 8 bases lining up with TRBD1. Germline values: CDR1 SQVTM, CDR2 ANQGSEA. The CDR3 is 16 residues long. Unmatched junction bases numbered 11, after V lost 3 bases and J lost 4 bases. The CDR3 nucleotides read TGCAGCGTTGACTCCTTCGACAGGGGCCTGTACAATGAGCAGTTCTTC. Its translation is CSVDSFDRGLYNEQFF.

This rearrangement joins TRBV7-3 to TRBJ2-7; TRBD1 is a possible D gene (6 bases). Trimming pared 5 bases from V and 0 bases from J, leaving 8 bases between. Germline-derived CDR1 and CDR2 are SGHTA and FQGTGA. The length of the CDR3 is 13 residues. This CDR3 is CASSTGNSYEQYF. CDR3 sequence (DNA): TGTGCCAGCAGCACAGGGAACTCCTACGAGCAGTACTTC.

V gene TRBV25-1 combines with J gene TRBJ1-1; 9 bases are shared with TRBD1. Per germline, CDR1 MGHDK and CDR2 SYGVNS. The CDR3 extends over 17 amino acids. Trimming cost V 2 bases and J 5 bases; bases outside gene matches: 12. In DNA form, the CDR3 reads TGTGCCAGCAGTGAAAACACAGGGGGCGGATTCCGTACTGAAGCTTTCTTT. It codes for CASSENTGGGFRTEAFF.

The rearrangement joins TRBV30 to TRBJ1-2; D might be TRBD1 (6 bases). The CDR3 contains 13 residues. Germline CDR1 reads GTSNPN; CDR2 reads SVGIG (reference sequence). V gave up 2 bases and J gave up 6 bases, with 13 bases separating them. The CDR3, as DNA: TGTGCCTGGAGTTTCCAGGGGCGAAATGGCTACACCTTC. This translates into CAWSFQGRNGYTF.

This chain links TRBV6-6 with TRBJ2-6; TRBD2 might be the D (5 bases). The CDR3 length is 16 residues. Germline CDR1 and CDR2: MNHNY and SVGAGI (reference sequence). V was trimmed by 4 bases and J by 5 bases, leaving 15 bases between them. Here the CDR3 DNA reads TGTGCCAGCAGTTTAGGGTTATTAGCGAGGGCCAACGTCCTGACTTTC. Translated, it gives CASSLGLLARANVLTF.

The chain combines TRBV5-1 with TRBJ1-2; 7 nucleotides agree with TRBD1. The CDR3 runs 19 residues. The V segment lost 2 bases and the J segment 0 bases; nucleotides outside the gene matches: 16. Germline V lookup: CDR1 SGHRS, CDR2 YFSETQ. The DNA of the CDR3 is TGCGCCAGCAGCTTAGGGGCCCCAACAGGGGCCCCAGCTAACTATGGCTACACCTTC. Translating gives CASSLGAPTGAPANYGYTF.

This clone was detected only a few times. V usage is TRBV10-3 and J usage is TRBJ2-7, with 11 bases aligning to TRBD2. The CDR3 spans 14 residues. The V segment lost 5 bases and the J segment 7 bases; nucleotides outside the gene matches: 7. Per germline, CDR1 ENHRY and CDR2 SYGVKD. CDR3 in DNA: TGTGCCATCAGTCATACTAGCGGGGGAGGTGAGCAGTACTTC. Translation: CAISHTSGGGEQYF.

The chain combines TRBV11-2 with TRBJ2-7, with 11 bases identical to TRBD2. This CDR3 contains 14 residues. Per germline, CDR1 SGHAT and CDR2 FQNNGV. J was trimmed by 3 bases and V by 5 bases; bases with no gene match: 3. This CDR3 is CASSPGTSGYEQYF. The CDR3 coding sequence is TGTGCCAGCAGCCCCGGGACTAGCGGCTACGAGCAGTACTTC.

This chain connects TRBV5-4 to TRBJ1-2, with a possible D match to TRBD1 (5 bases). Germline V gene data show CDR1 as SGHNT and CDR2 as YYREEE (reference sequence). Trimming stripped 3 bases from V and 4 bases from J, with 16 bases between. This CDR3 has 15 residues. The CDR3 region is CASSSQEGKGYGYTF. As DNA, the CDR3 is TGTGCCAGCAGCTCACAGGAAGGGAAGGGCTATGGCTACACCTTC.

The V call is TRBV5-6, the J call TRBJ2-5; 7 bases are a match to TRBD1. The CDR3 loop spans 14 amino acids. Germline loops: CDR1 SGHDT, CDR2 YYEEEE. The ends lost 1 base at V and 7 bases at J; junction bases unmatched: 7. The CDR3 is CASSLRDSTWTQYF. CDR3 DNA: TGTGCCAGCAGCTTGAGGGACAGTACATGGACCCAGTACTTC.

V is TRBV30 and J is TRBJ1-3, with D tentatively TRBD1 (6 bases). Germline CDR1 reads GTSNPN; CDR2 reads SVGIG (reference sequence). CDR3 size: 13 residues. V shed 2 bases and J shed 4 bases, with 9 bases lying between them. The CDR3 coding sequence is TGTGCCTGGAGTACTGGGACAGGAAACACCATATATTTT. This sequence encodes CAWSTGTGNTIYF.